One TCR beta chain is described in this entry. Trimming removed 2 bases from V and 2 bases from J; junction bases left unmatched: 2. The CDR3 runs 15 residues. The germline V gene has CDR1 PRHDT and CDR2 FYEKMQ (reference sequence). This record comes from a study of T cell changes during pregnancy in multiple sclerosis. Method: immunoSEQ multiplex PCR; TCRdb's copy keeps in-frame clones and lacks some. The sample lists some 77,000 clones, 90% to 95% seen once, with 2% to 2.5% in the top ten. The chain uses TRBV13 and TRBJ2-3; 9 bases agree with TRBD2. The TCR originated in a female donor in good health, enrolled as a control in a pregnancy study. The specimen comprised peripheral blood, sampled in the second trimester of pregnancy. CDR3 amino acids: CASSLSGGITDTQYF. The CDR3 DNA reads TGTGCCAGCAGCTTAAGCGGGGGGATCACAGATACGCAGTATTTT.